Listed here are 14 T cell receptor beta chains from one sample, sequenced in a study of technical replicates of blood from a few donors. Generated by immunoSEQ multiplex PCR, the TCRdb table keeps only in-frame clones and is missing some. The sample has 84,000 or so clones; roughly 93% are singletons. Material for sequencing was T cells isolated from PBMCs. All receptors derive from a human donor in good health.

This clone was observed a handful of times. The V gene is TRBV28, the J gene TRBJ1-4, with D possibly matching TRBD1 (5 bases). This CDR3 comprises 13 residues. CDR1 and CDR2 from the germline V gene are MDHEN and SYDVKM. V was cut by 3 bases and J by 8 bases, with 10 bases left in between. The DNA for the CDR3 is TGTGCCAGCAGTTTGAACAAGGGGGAAAAACTGTTTTTT. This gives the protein CASSLNKGEKLFF.

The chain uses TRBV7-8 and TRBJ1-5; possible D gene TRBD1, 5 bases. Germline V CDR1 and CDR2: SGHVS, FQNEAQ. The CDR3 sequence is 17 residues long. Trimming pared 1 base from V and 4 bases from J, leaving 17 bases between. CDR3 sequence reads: CASSLDWQGLLNQPQHF. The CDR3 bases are TGTGCCAGCAGCTTAGACTGGCAGGGCCTTCTTAATCAGCCCCAGCATTTT.

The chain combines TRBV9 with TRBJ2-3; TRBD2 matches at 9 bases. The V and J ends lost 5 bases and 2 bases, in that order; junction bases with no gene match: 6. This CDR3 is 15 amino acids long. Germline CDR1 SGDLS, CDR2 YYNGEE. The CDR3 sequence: CASSHSGSYTDTQYF. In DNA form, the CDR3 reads TGTGCCAGCAGTCATAGCGGGAGCTACACAGATACGCAGTATTTT.

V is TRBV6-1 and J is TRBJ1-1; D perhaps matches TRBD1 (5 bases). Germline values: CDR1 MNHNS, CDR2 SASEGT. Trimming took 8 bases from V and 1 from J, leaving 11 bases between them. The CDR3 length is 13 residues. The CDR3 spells CASGAQQNTEAFF. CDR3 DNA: TGTGCCAGCGGGGCACAGCAGAACACTGAAGCTTTCTTT.

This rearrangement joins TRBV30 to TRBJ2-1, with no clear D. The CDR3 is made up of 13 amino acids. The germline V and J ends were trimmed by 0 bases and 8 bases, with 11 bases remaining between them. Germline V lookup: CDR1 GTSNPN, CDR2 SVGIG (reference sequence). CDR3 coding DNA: TGTGCCTGGAGTGTAGAGGATTTGGATGAGCAGTTCTTC. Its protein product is CAWSVEDLDEQFF.

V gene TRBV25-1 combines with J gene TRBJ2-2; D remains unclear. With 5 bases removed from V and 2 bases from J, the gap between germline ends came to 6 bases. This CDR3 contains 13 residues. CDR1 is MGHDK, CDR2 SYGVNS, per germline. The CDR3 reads CASSFRNTGELFF. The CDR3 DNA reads TGTGCCAGCAGTTTCAGAAACACCGGGGAGCTGTTTTTT.

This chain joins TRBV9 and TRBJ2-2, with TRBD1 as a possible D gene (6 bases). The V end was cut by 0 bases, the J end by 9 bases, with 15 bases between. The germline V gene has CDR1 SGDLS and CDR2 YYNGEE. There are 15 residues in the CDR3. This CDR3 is CASSVGPGDTRELFF. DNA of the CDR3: TGTGCCAGCAGCGTAGGGCCAGGGGATACCCGGGAGCTGTTTTTT.

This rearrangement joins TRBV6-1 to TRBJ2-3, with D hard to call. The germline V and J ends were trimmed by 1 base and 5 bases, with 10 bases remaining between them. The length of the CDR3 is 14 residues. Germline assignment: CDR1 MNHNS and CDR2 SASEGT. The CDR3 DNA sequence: TGTGCCAGCAGTGAAGTTCCTGGCATAGATACGCAGTATTTT. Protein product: CASSEVPGIDTQYF.

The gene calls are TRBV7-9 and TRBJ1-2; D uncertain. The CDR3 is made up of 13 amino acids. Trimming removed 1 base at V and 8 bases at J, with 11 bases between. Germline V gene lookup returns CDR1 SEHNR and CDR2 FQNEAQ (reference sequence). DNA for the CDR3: TGTGCCAGCAGCTTAGTGACCCAACAGGGCTACACCTTC. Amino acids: CASSLVTQQGYTF.

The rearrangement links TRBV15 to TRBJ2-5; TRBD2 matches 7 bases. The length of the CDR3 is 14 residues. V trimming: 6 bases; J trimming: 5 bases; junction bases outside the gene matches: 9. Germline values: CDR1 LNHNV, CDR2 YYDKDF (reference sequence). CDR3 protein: CATRPPDSGETQYF. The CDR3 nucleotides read TGTGCCACCAGGCCCCCGGATAGCGGGGAGACCCAGTACTTC. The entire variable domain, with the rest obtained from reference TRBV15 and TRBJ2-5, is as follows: DAMVIQNPRYQVTQFGKPVTLSCSQTLNHNVMYWYQQKSSQAPKLLFHYYDKDFNNEADTPDNFQSRRPNTSFCFLDIRSPGLGDTAMYLCATRPPDSGETQYFGPGTRLLVL.

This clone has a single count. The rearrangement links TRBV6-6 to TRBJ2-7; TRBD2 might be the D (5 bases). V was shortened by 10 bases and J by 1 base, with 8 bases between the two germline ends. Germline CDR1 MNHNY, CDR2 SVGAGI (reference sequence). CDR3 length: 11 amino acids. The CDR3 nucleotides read TGTGCCACCGGAGGTTCCTACGAGCAGTACTTC. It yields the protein CATGGSYEQYF.

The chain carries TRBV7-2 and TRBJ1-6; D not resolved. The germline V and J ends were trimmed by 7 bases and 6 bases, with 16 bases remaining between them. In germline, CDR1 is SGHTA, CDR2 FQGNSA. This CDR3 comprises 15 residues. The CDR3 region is CASTVSGLPNSPLHF. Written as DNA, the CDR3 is TGTGCCAGCACCGTCTCAGGACTCCCTAATTCACCCCTCCACTTT. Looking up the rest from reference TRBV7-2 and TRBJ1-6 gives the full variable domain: GAGVSQSPSNKVTEKGKDVELRCDPISGHTALYWYRQSLGQGLEFLIYFQGNSAPDKSGLPSDRFSAERTGGSVSTLTIQRTQQEDSAVYLCASTVSGLPNSPLHFGNGTRLTVT.

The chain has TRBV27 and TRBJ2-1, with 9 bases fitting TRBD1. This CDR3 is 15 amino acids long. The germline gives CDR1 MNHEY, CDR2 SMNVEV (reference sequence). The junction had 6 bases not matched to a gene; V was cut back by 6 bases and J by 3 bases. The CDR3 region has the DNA TGTGCCAGCAGGGGATGGACAGGGGACTACAATGAGCAGTTCTTC. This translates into CASRGWTGDYNEQFF.

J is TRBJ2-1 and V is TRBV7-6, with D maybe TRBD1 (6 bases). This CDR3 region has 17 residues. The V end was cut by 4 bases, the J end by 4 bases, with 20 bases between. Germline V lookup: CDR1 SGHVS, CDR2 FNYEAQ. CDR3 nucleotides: TGTGCCAGCAGCTCACTTTCCCGACAGGATCTATACAATGAGCAGTTCTTC. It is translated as CASSSLSRQDLYNEQFF.